Listed below are T cell receptor beta chains from one sample, sequenced in a study of a mutant IDH1 vaccine in newly diagnosed glioma. TCRdb keeps only in-frame clones here, not all; method: immunoSEQ multiplex PCR. The sample consists of about 46,000 clones, 86% of them appearing once. The source was PBMCs, collected from a glioma patient treated with radiotherapy, temozolomide or both. The receptor source for this set is a man aged 40-50 years with glioma. Each CDR3 is given with its conserved first and last residue. The D gene is left open where the match is weak. Rows may omit the clone size; those that give it use once, few, many or a size class.

abundance: NA; j_gene: TRBJ2-3; v_gene: TRBV7-2; len: 14; d_gene: NA; CDR3aa: CASSLGAQGDTQYF; CDR3nt: TGTGCCAGCAGCTTAGGGGCCCAGGGGGATACGCAGTATTTT
abundance: few; j_gene: TRBJ2-1; v_gene: TRBV7-2; len: 12; d_gene: NA; CDR3aa: CASSHPGTEQFF; CDR3nt: TGTGCCAGCAGCCACCCGGGTACTGAGCAGTTCTTC
abundance: NA; j_gene: TRBJ2-3; v_gene: TRBV19; len: 15; d_gene: TRBD1; CDR3aa: CASSLAGTGRNTQYF; CDR3nt: TGTGCCAGTAGTCTCGCCGGGACAGGGAGAAATACGCAGTATTTT
abundance: NA; j_gene: TRBJ2-7; v_gene: TRBV13; len: 15; d_gene: TRBD1; CDR3aa: CASSLKGQGAYEQYF; CDR3nt: TGTGCCAGCAGCTTAAAGGGACAGGGAGCTTACGAGCAGTACTTC
abundance: NA; j_gene: TRBJ2-4; v_gene: TRBV27; len: 13; d_gene: NA; CDR3aa: CASSFSPQNIQYF; CDR3nt: TGTGCCAGCAGTTTTAGTCCCCAAAACATTCAGTACTTC
abundance: NA; j_gene: TRBJ2-5; v_gene: TRBV6-1; len: 15; d_gene: TRBD2; CDR3aa: CASSGLAGGKETQYF; CDR3nt: TGTGCCAGCAGTGGTCTAGCGGGAGGGAAAGAGACCCAGTACTTC
abundance: NA; j_gene: TRBJ1-4; v_gene: TRBV10-3; len: 13; d_gene: NA; CDR3aa: CAIGGQINEKLFF; CDR3nt: TGTGCCATCGGCGGACAGATTAATGAAAAACTGTTTTTT
abundance: NA; j_gene: TRBJ1-1; v_gene: TRBV19; len: 17; d_gene: TRBD1; CDR3aa: CASSLSRTGPLNTEAFF; CDR3nt: TGTGCCAGTAGTTTATCGAGGACAGGCCCGCTGAACACTGAAGCTTTCTTT
abundance: once; j_gene: TRBJ2-5; v_gene: TRBV7-9; len: 14; d_gene: TRBD1; CDR3aa: CASRQGGVQETQYF; CDR3nt: TGTGCCAGCAGACAGGGGGGAGTCCAAGAGACCCAGTACTTC
abundance: NA; j_gene: TRBJ1-5; v_gene: TRBV2; len: 14; d_gene: TRBD1; CDR3aa: CATARQGGNQPQHF; CDR3nt: TGTGCCACCGCTAGACAGGGTGGCAATCAGCCCCAGCATTTT
abundance: NA; j_gene: TRBJ2-7; v_gene: TRBV5-4; len: 11; d_gene: NA; CDR3aa: CASSIPPTQYF; CDR3nt: TGTGCCAGCAGCATCCCTCCTACGCAGTACTTC
abundance: NA; j_gene: TRBJ1-2; v_gene: TRBV2; len: 17; d_gene: NA; CDR3aa: CASSVSFREGSNYGYTF; CDR3nt: TGTGCCAGCAGTGTGTCGTTTCGGGAGGGGAGCAACTATGGCTACACCTTC
abundance: NA; j_gene: TRBJ2-3; v_gene: TRBV10-3; len: 18; d_gene: TRBD2; CDR3aa: CAISGQGTSGSLADTQYF; CDR3nt: TGTGCCATCAGCGGACAGGGTACTAGCGGGAGTCTGGCAGATACGCAGTATTTT
abundance: NA; j_gene: TRBJ2-4; v_gene: TRBV10-3; len: 14; d_gene: NA; CDR3aa: CAIMSGEGGNIQYF; CDR3nt: TGTGCCATCATGAGTGGGGAGGGGGGAAACATTCAGTACTTC
abundance: NA; j_gene: TRBJ2-2; v_gene: TRBV19; len: 12; d_gene: NA; CDR3aa: CARNRTSGELFF; CDR3nt: TGTGCCAGGAACCGGACTTCCGGGGAGCTGTTTTTT
abundance: few; j_gene: TRBJ2-3; v_gene: TRBV6-1; len: 11; d_gene: NA; CDR3aa: CASRQGDTQYF; CDR3nt: TGTGCCAGCAGGCAAGGGGATACGCAGTATTTT
abundance: NA; j_gene: TRBJ2-7; v_gene: TRBV19; len: 13; d_gene: NA; CDR3aa: CASSALLSYEQYF; CDR3nt: TGTGCCAGTAGTGCCCTACTCTCCTACGAGCAGTACTTC
abundance: NA; j_gene: TRBJ1-3; v_gene: TRBV5-4; len: 16; d_gene: TRBD1; CDR3aa: CASSPDRGWTGNTIYF; CDR3nt: TGTGCCAGCAGCCCGGACAGGGGATGGACCGGAAACACCATATATTTT
abundance: NA; j_gene: TRBJ2-1; v_gene: TRBV5-1; len: 15; d_gene: NA; CDR3aa: CASSLVPPSNNEQFF; CDR3nt: TGCGCCAGCAGCTTGGTCCCACCCTCTAACAATGAGCAGTTCTTC
abundance: NA; j_gene: TRBJ2-3; v_gene: TRBV7-9; len: 16; d_gene: NA; CDR3aa: CASSLVSGASADTQYF; CDR3nt: TGTGCCAGCAGCTTAGTTAGCGGAGCTAGCGCAGATACGCAGTATTTT
abundance: NA; j_gene: TRBJ2-7; v_gene: TRBV4-3; len: 17; d_gene: TRBD2; CDR3aa: CASSPGLAGDRSYEQYF; CDR3nt: TGCGCCAGCAGCCCCGGACTAGCGGGCGACCGGAGCTACGAGCAGTACTTC
abundance: NA; j_gene: TRBJ2-5; v_gene: TRBV27; len: 13; d_gene: NA; CDR3aa: CASAQGYQETQYF; CDR3nt: TGTGCCAGCGCCCAAGGGTACCAAGAGACCCAGTACTTC
abundance: NA; j_gene: TRBJ2-5; v_gene: TRBV19; len: 17; d_gene: NA; CDR3aa: CASSIRGSGSRQETQYF; CDR3nt: TGTGCCAGTAGTATACGAGGTTCGGGCAGCCGCCAAGAGACCCAGTACTTC
abundance: NA; j_gene: TRBJ1-2; v_gene: TRBV5-1; len: 15; d_gene: NA; CDR3aa: CASSLGLVTFVDYTF; CDR3nt: TGCGCCAGCAGCCTGGGTTTGGTAACTTTTGTTGACTACACCTTC
abundance: NA; j_gene: TRBJ2-7; v_gene: TRBV6-6; len: 14; d_gene: TRBD2; CDR3aa: CASSYSGGTNEQYF; CDR3nt: TGTGCCAGCAGTTACTCGGGGGGGACTAACGAGCAGTACTTC
abundance: NA; j_gene: TRBJ2-1; v_gene: TRBV7-2; len: 16; d_gene: TRBD2; CDR3aa: CASSLSVAGGRDEQFF; CDR3nt: TGTGCCAGCAGCTTATCCGTAGCGGGAGGGAGGGATGAGCAGTTCTTC
abundance: NA; j_gene: TRBJ2-5; v_gene: TRBV7-2; len: 12; d_gene: NA; CDR3aa: CASSLRGETQYF; CDR3nt: TGTGCCAGCAGCTTACGGGGGGAGACCCAGTACTTC
abundance: NA; j_gene: TRBJ2-1; v_gene: TRBV5-1; len: 15; d_gene: NA; CDR3aa: CASSVPVATYNEQFF; CDR3nt: TGCGCCAGCAGCGTACCCGTCGCCACCTACAATGAGCAGTTCTTC
abundance: NA; j_gene: TRBJ1-5; v_gene: TRBV5-1; len: 12; d_gene: NA; CDR3aa: CASSLANQPQHF; CDR3nt: TGCGCCAGCAGCTTGGCGAATCAGCCCCAGCATTTT
abundance: NA; j_gene: TRBJ1-4; v_gene: TRBV5-6; len: 16; d_gene: TRBD1; CDR3aa: CASSFGQGTTNEKLFF; CDR3nt: TGTGCCAGCAGCTTCGGACAGGGCACAACTAATGAAAAACTGTTTTTT
abundance: NA; j_gene: TRBJ2-2; v_gene: TRBV9; len: 14; d_gene: TRBD1; CDR3aa: CASSVEQGLGELFF; CDR3nt: TGTGCCAGCAGCGTAGAACAGGGGTTGGGGGAGCTGTTTTTT
abundance: few; j_gene: TRBJ2-2; v_gene: TRBV7-8; len: 15; d_gene: NA; CDR3aa: CASSPEGIGAGELFF; CDR3nt: TGTGCCAGCAGCCCCGAGGGGATTGGAGCCGGGGAGCTGTTTTTT
abundance: NA; j_gene: TRBJ2-7; v_gene: TRBV5-1; len: 16; d_gene: TRBD1; CDR3aa: CASSLATGGDYYEQYF; CDR3nt: TGCGCCAGCAGCTTGGCCACAGGGGGCGACTACTACGAGCAGTACTTC
abundance: NA; j_gene: TRBJ2-1; v_gene: TRBV9; len: 15; d_gene: NA; CDR3aa: CASSVAPAGYNEQFF; CDR3nt: TGTGCCAGCAGCGTAGCCCCGGCGGGCTACAATGAGCAGTTCTTC
abundance: NA; j_gene: TRBJ1-2; v_gene: TRBV7-9; len: 14; d_gene: TRBD1; CDR3aa: CASSKGQGAYGYTF; CDR3nt: TGTGCCAGCAGCAAAGGACAGGGGGCCTATGGCTACACCTTC
abundance: NA; j_gene: TRBJ2-7; v_gene: TRBV10-3; len: 14; d_gene: TRBD1; CDR3aa: CAISSGTGGYEQYF; CDR3nt: TGTGCCATCAGTTCCGGGACAGGGGGCTACGAGCAGTACTTC
abundance: NA; j_gene: TRBJ2-7; v_gene: TRBV14; len: 14; d_gene: NA; CDR3aa: CASSAGTVSYEQYF; CDR3nt: TGTGCCAGCAGCGCAGGAACGGTTTCCTACGAGCAGTACTTC
abundance: NA; j_gene: TRBJ1-3; v_gene: TRBV7-9; len: 16; d_gene: NA; CDR3aa: CASSPRRGYSGNTIYF; CDR3nt: TGTGCCAGCAGCCCCCGACGGGGATACTCTGGAAACACCATATATTTT
abundance: NA; j_gene: TRBJ1-2; v_gene: TRBV28; len: 13; d_gene: TRBD1; CDR3aa: CASALGQGLSYTF; CDR3nt: TGTGCCAGCGCGCTGGGACAGGGGCTGAGCTACACCTTC
abundance: NA; j_gene: TRBJ2-1; v_gene: TRBV7-2; len: 14; d_gene: TRBD2; CDR3aa: CASTRSGERNEQFF; CDR3nt: TGTGCCAGCACTCGCAGCGGGGAGCGCAATGAGCAGTTCTTC
abundance: once; j_gene: TRBJ1-2; v_gene: TRBV9; len: 15; d_gene: TRBD1; CDR3aa: CASSVGGTGVGGYTF; CDR3nt: TGTGCCAGCAGCGTAGGCGGGACAGGGGTTGGTGGCTACACCTTC
abundance: NA; j_gene: TRBJ2-7; v_gene: TRBV7-8; len: 13; d_gene: TRBD1; CDR3aa: CASSRGQGDEQYF; CDR3nt: TGTGCCAGCAGCCGGGGACAGGGGGACGAGCAGTACTTC
abundance: NA; j_gene: TRBJ1-4; v_gene: TRBV25-1; len: 14; d_gene: NA; CDR3aa: CASSEGATNEKLFF; CDR3nt: TGTGCCAGCAGTGAAGGTGCAACTAATGAAAAACTGTTTTTT
abundance: few; j_gene: TRBJ1-1; v_gene: TRBV7-2; len: 13; d_gene: TRBD1; CDR3aa: CASSTGVRTEAFF; CDR3nt: TGTGCCAGCAGCACAGGGGTGCGCACTGAAGCTTTCTTT
abundance: NA; j_gene: TRBJ2-7; v_gene: TRBV6-1; len: 13; d_gene: TRBD2; CDR3aa: CASSRDSGSEQYF; CDR3nt: TGTGCCAGCAGCAGAGATAGCGGGAGCGAGCAGTACTTC
abundance: NA; j_gene: TRBJ2-5; v_gene: TRBV10-3; len: 14; d_gene: TRBD2; CDR3aa: CAISGLAGGETQYF; CDR3nt: TGTGCCATCTCGGGACTAGCGGGAGGAGAGACCCAGTACTTC
abundance: NA; j_gene: TRBJ2-7; v_gene: TRBV7-8; len: 12; d_gene: NA; CDR3aa: CASSFTDYEQYF; CDR3nt: TGTGCCAGCAGCTTTACAGACTACGAGCAGTACTTC
abundance: NA; j_gene: TRBJ1-1; v_gene: TRBV6-6; len: 16; d_gene: NA; CDR3aa: CASSSYPGPRDTEAFF; CDR3nt: TGTGCCAGCAGTTCCTATCCGGGGCCAAGGGACACTGAAGCTTTCTTT
abundance: NA; j_gene: TRBJ1-5; v_gene: TRBV18; len: 16; d_gene: TRBD1; CDR3aa: CASSLTSRQGAQPQHF; CDR3nt: TGTGCCAGCTCTCTCACCTCACGACAGGGGGCTCAGCCCCAGCATTTT
abundance: NA; j_gene: TRBJ2-7; v_gene: TRBV7-2; len: 15; d_gene: NA; CDR3aa: CASSLGPVGPYEQYF; CDR3nt: TGTGCCAGCAGCTTAGGCCCGGTAGGCCCCTACGAGCAGTACTTC
abundance: NA; j_gene: TRBJ2-2; v_gene: TRBV21-1; len: 15; d_gene: NA; CDR3aa: CASSFPGTNTGELFF; CDR3nt: TGTGCCAGCAGCTTCCCGGGAACGAACACCGGGGAGCTGTTTTTT